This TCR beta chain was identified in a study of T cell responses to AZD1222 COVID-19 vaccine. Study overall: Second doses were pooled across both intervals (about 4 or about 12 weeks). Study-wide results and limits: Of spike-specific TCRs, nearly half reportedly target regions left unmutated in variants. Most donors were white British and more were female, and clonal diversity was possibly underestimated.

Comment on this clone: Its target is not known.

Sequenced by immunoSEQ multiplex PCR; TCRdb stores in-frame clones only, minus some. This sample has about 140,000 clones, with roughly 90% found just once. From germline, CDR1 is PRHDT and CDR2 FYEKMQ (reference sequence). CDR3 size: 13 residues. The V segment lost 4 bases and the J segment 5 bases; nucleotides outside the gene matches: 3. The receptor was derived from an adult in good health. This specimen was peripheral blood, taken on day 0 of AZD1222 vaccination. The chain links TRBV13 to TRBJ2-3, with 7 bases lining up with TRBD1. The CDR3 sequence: CASSSYRGDTQYF. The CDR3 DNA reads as TGTGCCAGCAGCTCTTACAGGGGAGATACGCAGTATTTT.